This entry lists 14 T cell receptor beta chains sequenced from one sample in a study of blood T cell repertoires in COVID-19. The table came from immunoSEQ multiplex PCR; TCRdb's copy has only in-frame clones and leaves some out. The sample records more than 200,000 clones, over 75% being singletons. Sequencing was performed on PBMCs or T cells enriched from blood (not recorded which). The receptors originated from a man aged 40-49 years who had recovered from COVID-19.

The rearrangement links TRBV5-4 to TRBJ2-5; weak D call: TRBD2 (5 bases). This CDR3 is built from 15 residues. Germline values: CDR1 SGHNT, CDR2 YYREEE (reference sequence). Trimming shortened V by 4 bases and J by 2 bases, and 15 bases separated the two germline ends. The DNA for the CDR3 is TGTGCCAGCAGCGCCCTCGGAGGTAGGCAAGAGACCCAGTACTTC. Translation gives CASSALGGRQETQYF.

The rearrangement joins TRBV5-1 to TRBJ1-3; D unclear. Germline-derived CDR1 and CDR2 are SGHRS and YFSETQ. CDR3 size: 13 residues. The V gene lost 4 bases and the J gene lost 0 bases, with 5 bases spanning the gap. The CDR3 loop reads CASSAGSGNTIYF. The CDR3 region has the DNA TGCGCCAGCAGCGCCGGCTCTGGAAACACCATATATTTT.

The chain couples TRBV27 to TRBJ1-1; the match to TRBD1 covers 9 bases. CDR1 is MNHEY and CDR2 is SMNVEV in the germline V gene (reference sequence). V lost 9 bases, J lost 10 bases, and 18 bases stayed unmatched. The CDR3 runs to 15 residues. The CDR3 region has the DNA TGTGCCAGTTGCGACAGGGGGGGATCAGGCTGCGTAGCTTTCTTT. Protein: CASCDRGGSGCVAFF.

The chain is built from TRBV3-1 (or the pseudogene TRBV3-2) and TRBJ1-2, with D maybe TRBD1 (5 bases). V was trimmed by 1 base and J by 5 bases, leaving 11 bases between them. Germline lookup yields CDR1 LGHDT and CDR2 YNNKEL (reference sequence). The CDR3 has 14 residues. The CDR3 coding sequence is TGTGCCAGCAGCCAAGGGCAGGGTAGATATGGCTACACCTTC. Its translation is CASSQGQGRYGYTF.

V and J are TRBV9 and TRBJ2-6; 7 bases agree with TRBD1. Germline V gene lookup returns CDR1 SGDLS and CDR2 YYNGEE. Trimming took 4 bases from V and 0 from J; bases not matched to a gene: 7. This CDR3 comprises 17 residues. The CDR3 DNA reads as TGTGCCAGCAGCCGACAGGGCAACCCCTCTGGGGCCAACGTCCTGACTTTC. Translating gives CASSRQGNPSGANVLTF. Drawing the rest from reference TRBV9 and TRBJ2-6, the complete variable domain is DSGVTQTPKHLITATGQRVTLRCSPRSGDLSVYWYQQSLDQGLQFLIQYYNGEERAKGNILERFSAQQFPDLHSELNLSSLELGDSALYFCASSRQGNPSGANVLTFGAGSRLTVL.

The rearrangement links TRBV7-3 to TRBJ1-1; D possibly corresponds to TRBD1 (6 bases). Germline assignment: CDR1 SGHTA and CDR2 FQGTGA. With 3 bases removed from V and 5 bases from J, the gap between germline ends came to 13 bases. This CDR3 has 14 amino acids. CDR3 residues: CASSLGRGGTEAFF. The DNA for the CDR3 is TGTGCCAGCAGCTTGGGCAGGGGAGGGACTGAAGCTTTCTTT.

The rearrangement joins TRBV5-1 to TRBJ2-3; 7 positions agree with TRBD2. CDR1 and CDR2 (germline): SGHRS, YFSETQ. This CDR3 is built from 18 residues. The V and J ends lost 0 bases and 0 bases, in that order; junction bases with no gene match: 10. As DNA, the CDR3 is TGCGCCAGCAGCTTGGTGGGAGGGTGGGGGAGAAGCACAGATACGCAGTATTTT. Translated, it gives CASSLVGGWGRSTDTQYF.

This chain links TRBV9 with TRBJ1-1; D is uncertain. In germline, CDR1 is SGDLS, CDR2 YYNGEE. V dropped 4 bases and J dropped 4 bases, with 17 bases sitting between them. The CDR3 extends over 15 amino acids. CDR3 DNA: TGTGCCAGCAGCCCCCGGTGGGAGGGATCCACTGAAGCTTTCTTT. Protein sequence: CASSPRWEGSTEAFF.

This sequence joins TRBV2 and TRBJ2-5, with D possibly being TRBD1 (6 bases). V was pared by 0 bases and J by 6 bases, with 17 bases between. This CDR3 is 16 amino acids long. Germline loops: CDR1 SNHLY, CDR2 FYNNEI. In nucleotides, the CDR3 is TGTGCCAGCAGTGAAGCTGGCGGACAGTCGGGGAAGACCCAGTACTTC. Its protein is CASSEAGGQSGKTQYF.

This chain connects TRBV30 to TRBJ1-5, with D tentatively TRBD1 (6 bases). Deletions cut 3 bases from V and 10 bases from J, with 19 bases between. CDR3 length equals 14 residues. The germline V gene encodes CDR1 GTSNPN and CDR2 SVGIG (reference sequence). CDR3 amino acids: CAWRTSGGLGPQHF. The CDR3 nucleotides read TGTGCCTGGAGGACGTCCGGGGGGCTAGGACCCCAGCATTTT.

The J gene is TRBJ2-2, the V gene TRBV5-5; D is possibly TRBD2 (5 bases). The CDR3 is 15 residues long. V was clipped by 1 base and J by 3 bases, with 10 bases between them. Germline lookup yields CDR1 SGHKS and CDR2 YYEKEE (reference sequence). CDR3: CASSLRLLDTGELFF. Here the CDR3 DNA reads TGTGCCAGCAGCTTGAGACTACTGGACACCGGGGAGCTGTTTTTT.

This clone was found a few times. This sequence joins TRBV6-5 and TRBJ2-7; possible D gene TRBD1, 5 bases. Per the germline V gene, CDR1 is MNHEY and CDR2 is SVGAGI. Between the trimmed V and J ends, which lost 5 bases and 2 bases, there was a span of 13 bases. The length of the CDR3 is 14 residues. CDR3 DNA: TGTGCCAGCAGTCCCCAGGGTGGAACCTACGAGCAGTACTTC. This codes for CASSPQGGTYEQYF.

This chain connects TRBV18 to TRBJ1-4; 7 positions agree with TRBD1. In germline, CDR1 is KGHSH, CDR2 LQKENI. This CDR3 spans 14 amino acids. With V trimmed by 1 base and J by 8 bases, 4 bases remained unmatched. DNA of the CDR3: TGTGCCAGCTCACCACGGGACAGAAGCGAAAAACTGTTTTTT. It specifies CASSPRDRSEKLFF.

The rearrangement joins TRBV5-1 to TRBJ2-7; possible D gene TRBD1, 6 bases. Trimming cost V 3 bases and J 2 bases, with 12 bases left between them. From germline, CDR1 is SGHRS and CDR2 YFSETQ. The CDR3 has 14 residues. CDR3 in amino acids: CASSSRTVPYEQYF. As DNA, the CDR3 is TGCGCCAGCAGCTCTAGGACAGTACCCTACGAGCAGTACTTC.